This TCR beta chain is from a study of ipilimumab plus nivolumab after autologous stem cell transplantation. Method: immunoSEQ multiplex PCR; TCRdb's copy keeps in-frame clones and lacks some. This table has some 45,000 clones, 88% appearing once. V gave up 8 bases and J gave up 5 bases, with 13 bases separating them. Looked up from germline, CDR1 is SGHTA and CDR2 is FQGTGA. The CDR3 covers 13 residues. Sequenced here: PBMCs, sampled in a trial of ipilimumab plus nivolumab as post-transplant consolidation. The sequence came from a male donor with multiple myeloma. The chain couples TRBV7-3 to TRBJ2-1, with D perhaps matching TRBD2 (6 bases). CDR3 amino acids: CASRAGMNNEQFF. As DNA, the CDR3 is TGTGCCAGCCGCGCGGGGATGAACAATGAGCAGTTCTTC.